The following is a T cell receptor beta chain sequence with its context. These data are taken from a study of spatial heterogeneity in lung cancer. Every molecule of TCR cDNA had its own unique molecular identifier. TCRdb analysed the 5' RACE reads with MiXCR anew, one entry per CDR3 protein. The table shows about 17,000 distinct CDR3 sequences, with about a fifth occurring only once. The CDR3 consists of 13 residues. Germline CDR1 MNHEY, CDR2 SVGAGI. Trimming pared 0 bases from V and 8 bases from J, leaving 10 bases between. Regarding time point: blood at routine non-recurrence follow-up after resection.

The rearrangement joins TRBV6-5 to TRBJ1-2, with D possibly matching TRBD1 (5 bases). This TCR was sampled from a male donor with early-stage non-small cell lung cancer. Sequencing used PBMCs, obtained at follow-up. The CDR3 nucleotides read TGTGCCAGCAGTTACTCGACACCAGGGGGCTACACCTTC. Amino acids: CASSYSTPGGYTF.